A selection of T cell receptor beta chains follows, all from one sample in a study of T cells in Graves' hyperthyroidism and ophthalmopathy. From the multiplex PCR reads, TCRdb called clonotypes with MiXCR, one entry per CDR3 protein. The sample contains 500,000 to 800,000 distinct CDR3 sequences, just under 45% of which appear only once. Sequenced input: peripheral blood or thyroid tissue (not recorded which). These receptors were taken from an adult man with Graves' disease, either hyperthyroidism or ophthalmopathy (not recorded which). CDR3s include the opening cysteine and the closing phenylalanine or tryptophan. D genes are given only for firm matches. A clone size is listed for some rows: how often the clone was seen (once, few, many), or a class if it is expanded.

TRBV12-3/TRBV12-4	TRBJ1-6	NA	many	CASSFSTRSPLHF	TGTGCCAGCAGTTTTAGCACCCGTTCACCCCTCCACTTT
TRBV19	TRBJ1-5	NA	few	CASSGGNTEGNQPQHF	TGTGCCAGTAGTGGAGGGAACACAGAAGGGAATCAGCCCCAGCATTTT
TRBV7-9	TRBJ2-7	NA	NA	CASSLVTGRGGEYEQYF	TGTGCCAGCAGCTTAGTAACTGGTCGCGGGGGCGAATACGAGCAGTACTTC
TRBV24-1	TRBJ2-3	TRBD2	NA	CATSERGQTSTDTQYF	TGTGCCACTAGTGAGCGGGGGCAGACAAGCACGGATACGCAGTATTTT
TRBV7-2	TRBJ1-2	NA	NA	CASSLLSVGGYTF	TGTGCCAGCAGCTTGTTATCGGTTGGCGGCTACACCTTC
TRBV20-1	TRBJ2-5	NA	NA	CSARGGTNQETQYF	TGCAGTGCTAGAGGCGGGACGAACCAAGAGACCCAGTACTTC
TRBV30	TRBJ1-5	NA	NA	CAWSTKGTQPQHF	TGTGCCTGGAGTACAAAGGGGACTCAGCCCCAGCATTTT
TRBV19	TRBJ2-7	TRBD1	NA	CASSNRGSEQYF	TGTGCCAGTAGTAACAGGGGTTCCGAGCAGTACTTC
TRBV2	TRBJ1-4	TRBD1	NA	CASSAGGFRKLFF	TGTGCCAGCAGTGCAGGGGGCTTTCGAAAACTGTTTTTT
TRBV6-6	TRBJ1-4	NA	few	CGTGETNEKLFF	TGTGGTACGGGGGAAACTAATGAAAAACTGTTTTTT
TRBV6-1	TRBJ1-5	NA	NA	CASSEVGNSNQPQHF	TGTGCCAGCAGTGAAGTTGGGAATAGCAATCAGCCCCAGCATTTT
TRBV7-6	TRBJ1-1	NA	NA	CASSLARGTMNTEAFF	TGTGCCAGCAGCTTAGCCAGGGGAACTATGAACACTGAAGCTTTCTTT
TRBV5-6	TRBJ1-2	NA	NA	CASSLGQTLWGYTF	TGTGCCAGCAGCTTGGGACAGACCTTGTGGGGCTACACCTTC
TRBV25-1	TRBJ1-1	NA	NA	CASSESAFTEAFF	TGTGCCAGCAGTGAATCAGCGTTCACTGAAGCTTTCTTT
TRBV19	TRBJ2-7	NA	NA	CASIQGRGANEQYF	TGTGCCAGTATACAGGGACGGGGGGCAAACGAGCAGTACTTC
TRBV5-1	TRBJ1-6	NA	NA	CASSLVVSGFGSPLHF	TGCGCCAGCAGCTTGGTTGTTTCAGGGTTCGGTTCACCCCTCCACTTT
TRBV9	TRBJ2-7	NA	NA	CASSAGAKGAYEQYF	TGTGCCAGCAGCGCTGGGGCCAAAGGGGCCTACGAGCAGTACTTC
TRBV10-3	TRBJ1-6	TRBD1	many	CAISAPGTGDSPLHF	TGTGCCATCAGTGCGCCAGGGACAGGGGACTCACCCCTCCACTTT
TRBV9	TRBJ1-4	TRBD1	NA	CASSVSGGRDEKLFF	TGTGCCAGCAGCGTTTCAGGGGGGCGCGATGAAAAACTGTTTTTT
TRBV7-9	TRBJ1-1	NA	few	CASSPASGRTEAFF	TGTGCCAGCAGCCCAGCCTCAGGGCGGACTGAAGCTTTCTTT
TRBV29-1	TRBJ2-5	NA	NA	CSVSQGSETQYF	TGCAGCGTGAGCCAGGGTTCGGAGACCCAGTACTTC
TRBV30	TRBJ1-2	NA	NA	CAWSGSQGNYGYTF	TGTGCCTGGAGTGGCTCACAAGGAAACTATGGCTACACCTTC
TRBV20-1	TRBJ2-6	TRBD1	NA	CSALGDRGSGANVLTF	TGCAGTGCCCTGGGGGACAGGGGCTCTGGGGCCAACGTCCTGACTTTC
TRBV25-1	TRBJ1-6	NA	few	CASVRDNNSPLHF	TGTGCCAGCGTCCGGGACAATAATTCACCCCTCCACTTT
TRBV29-1	TRBJ1-3	NA	few	CSVEDDSSGNTIYF	TGCAGCGTTGAAGATGACAGCTCTGGAAACACCATATATTTT
TRBV25-1	TRBJ1-5	TRBD1	once	CASSSGTGSYQPQHF	TGTGCCAGCAGTTCCGGGACAGGGTCCTACCAGCCCCAGCATTTT
TRBV11-1	TRBJ2-5	NA	NA	CASSRSGSYTDTQYF	TGTGCCAGTAGTCGATCAGGGTCCTACACAGATACGCAGTACTTC
TRBV25-1	TRBJ1-4	NA	NA	CASTVGGGVKLFF	TGTGCCAGCACCGTGGGAGGAGGGGTAAAACTGTTTTTT
TRBV7-9	TRBJ1-2	NA	few	CASSSGPELSYGYTF	TGTGCCAGCAGCTCGGGACCAGAGTTGAGCTATGGCTACACCTTC
TRBV12-3/TRBV12-4	TRBJ2-5	TRBD1	many	CASSLEGQGKETQYF	TGTGCCAGCAGTTTGGAGGGACAGGGAAAGGAGACCCAGTACTTC
TRBV15	TRBJ1-1	NA	many	CATSRDLLGMNTEAFF	TGTGCCACCAGCAGAGATTTGTTGGGTATGAACACTGAAGCTTTCTTT
TRBV2	TRBJ2-7	TRBD1	many	CASSEGQGIHEQYF	TGTGCCAGCAGTGAGGGACAGGGTATCCACGAGCAGTACTTC
TRBV2	TRBJ1-4	NA	many	CASSPSLNEKLFF	TGTGCCAGCAGTCCCTCCCTCAATGAAAAACTGTTTTTT
TRBV24-1	TRBJ1-2	TRBD1	few	CATSDAGQGASIFYGYTF	TGTGCCACCAGTGATGCCGGACAGGGGGCTTCAATTTTCTATGGCTACACCTTC
TRBV25-1	TRBJ1-4	NA	many	CASSNPGDATNEKLFF	TGTGCCAGCAGTAATCCAGGGGACGCAACTAATGAAAAACTGTTTTTT
TRBV29-1	TRBJ2-5	TRBD1	NA	CSVGDRAAETQYF	TGCAGCGTGGGGGACAGGGCGGCGGAGACCCAGTACTTC
TRBV19	TRBJ1-3	NA	once	CAWTRGKAHTIYF	TGTGCCTGGACGCGCGGGAAGGCGCACACCATATATTTT